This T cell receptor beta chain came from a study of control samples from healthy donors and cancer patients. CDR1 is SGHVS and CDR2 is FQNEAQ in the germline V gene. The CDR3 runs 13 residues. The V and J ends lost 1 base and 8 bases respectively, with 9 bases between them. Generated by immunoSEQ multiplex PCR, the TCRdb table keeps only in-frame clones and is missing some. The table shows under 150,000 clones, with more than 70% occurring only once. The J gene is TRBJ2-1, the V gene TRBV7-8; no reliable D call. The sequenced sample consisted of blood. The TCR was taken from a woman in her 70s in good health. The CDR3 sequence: CASSLVAGYEQFF. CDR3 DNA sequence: TGTGCCAGCAGCTTAGTCGCTGGGTATGAGCAGTTCTTC. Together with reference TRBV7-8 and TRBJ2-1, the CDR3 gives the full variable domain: GAGVSQSPRYKVAKRGQDVALRCDPISGHVSLFWYQQALGQGPEFLTYFQNEAQLDKSGLPSDRFFAERPEGSVSTLKIQRTQQEDSAVYLCASSLVAGYEQFFGPGTRLTVL.